This T cell receptor beta chain was recorded in a study of cytomegalovirus exposure and HLA in healthy donors. PCR was performed using 60 Vbeta and 13 Jbeta primers. Libraries were prepared by immunoSEQ multiplex PCR; TCRdb keeps only in-frame clonotypes and omits some of them. Of under 200,000 clones listed, 84% are singletons. This CDR3 is built from 16 residues. Germline trimming cut 5 bases from V and 1 base from J; bases unmatched to any gene: 5. CDR1 is SGHVS, CDR2 FQNEAQ, per germline. Material for sequencing was PBMCs. This clonotype was sampled from a boy aged 2 to 10 in good health and CMV-seronegative. J is TRBJ2-7 and V is TRBV7-8; 13 nucleotides match TRBD2. CDR3 DNA: TGTGCCAGCAGCCCGAGGACTAGCGGGAGTTCCTACGAGCAGTACTTC. Translation: CASSPRTSGSSYEQYF.